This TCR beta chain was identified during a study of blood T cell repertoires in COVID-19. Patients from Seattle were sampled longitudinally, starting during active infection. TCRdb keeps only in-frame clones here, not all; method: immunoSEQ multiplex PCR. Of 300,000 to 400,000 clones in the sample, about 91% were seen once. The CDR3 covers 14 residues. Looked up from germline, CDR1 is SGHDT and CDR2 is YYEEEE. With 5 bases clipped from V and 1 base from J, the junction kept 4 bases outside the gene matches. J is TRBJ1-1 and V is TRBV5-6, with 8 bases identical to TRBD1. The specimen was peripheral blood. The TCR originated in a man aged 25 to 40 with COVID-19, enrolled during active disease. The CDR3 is CASSRQGRNTEAFF. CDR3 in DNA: TGTGCCAGCAGTCGACAGGGGCGGAACACTGAAGCTTTCTTT.